Many counts were recorded for the clone carrying this TCR beta chain. No antigen is known for it. The sample comes from a study of response to subunit inactivated influenza vaccine. Study-level points and caveats: Few new T cells, the authors suggested, are recruited by each seasonal influenza vaccination.

The V and J ends lost 7 bases and 3 bases respectively, with 8 bases between them. The CDR3 is 12 amino acids. Germline V gives CDR1 MDHEN, CDR2 SYDVKM. TCRdb re-called the RT-PCR reads through MiXCR, storing one row per CDR3 protein. The sample holds 650,000 or so distinct CDR3 sequences, 14% seen once. The rearrangement uses TRBV28 and TRBJ2-3; possibly TRBD2 for D (6 bases). This TCR was recovered from a man over 45 who received an inactivated influenza vaccine. Sequencing used PBMCs from blood, obtained 14 to 15 days before vaccination. The CDR3: CASTGRTDTQYF. The CDR3 bases are TGTGCCAGCACCGGGAGAACAGATACGCAGTATTTT.